This is a list of T cell receptor beta chains from one sample in a study of T cell responses to AZD1222 COVID-19 vaccine. The assay was immunoSEQ multiplex PCR, and TCRdb's table has in-frame clones only and misses some. This table holds 140,000 to 150,000 clones, around 85% found once. The material sequenced was peripheral blood, taken on day 0 of AZD1222 vaccination. Receptors originate from an adult in good health. CDR3s include the opening cysteine and the closing phenylalanine or tryptophan. Fields, in order: J gene, clone size, V gene, CDR3 protein. Clone size, where shown, is once, few, many, or a class for clones that have expanded.

j_call: TRBJ1-2; clone_size: -; v_call: TRBV6-1; cdr3_aa: CASSERGRPYGYTF
j_call: TRBJ1-5; clone_size: once; v_call: TRBV7-2; cdr3_aa: CASSLRGESVGGHNQPQHF
j_call: TRBJ2-1; clone_size: once; v_call: TRBV27; cdr3_aa: CASSLRSSYNEQFF
j_call: TRBJ2-5; clone_size: -; v_call: TRBV3-1/TRBV3-2; cdr3_aa: CASSQDLETQYF
j_call: TRBJ1-2; clone_size: once; v_call: TRBV29-1; cdr3_aa: CSVEGSGALDYGYTF
j_call: TRBJ2-7; clone_size: -; v_call: TRBV7-8; cdr3_aa: CASRLPGLLRNEQYF
j_call: TRBJ2-7; clone_size: once; v_call: TRBV7-2; cdr3_aa: CASSLRGTSGGEQYF
j_call: TRBJ1-4; clone_size: -; v_call: TRBV6-5; cdr3_aa: CASSPGTGDEKLFF
j_call: TRBJ1-2; clone_size: -; v_call: TRBV11-2; cdr3_aa: CASSSRGGWAGDGYTF
j_call: TRBJ2-1; clone_size: -; v_call: TRBV11-3; cdr3_aa: CASSSLTPTTPNEQFF
j_call: TRBJ1-1; clone_size: -; v_call: TRBV7-2; cdr3_aa: CASSADRLTEAFF
j_call: TRBJ1-6; clone_size: once; v_call: TRBV24-1; cdr3_aa: CATSDSTVVNSPLHF